This T cell receptor (beta chain) originates from a study of blood T cells in healthy people across ages. Primers used in a second PCR of about 7 to 12 cycles were a sample-barcoded 5' primer and a J-beta primer mix. TCRdb passed the 5' RACE reads through MiXCR, listing each CDR3 protein once. The table has approximately 690,000 distinct CDR3 sequences, roughly 43% seen once. This clonotype was counted many times. Specimen: blood. The receptor was derived from a man of 80 years or more in good health.

The CDR3 here is CASSQERNRQTYEQYF. CDR3 bases: TGTGCCAGCAGCCAAGAAAGGAACAGGCAAACCTACGAGCAGTACTTC. The chain joins TRBV3-1 to TRBJ2-7, with TRBD1 as a possible D gene (5 bases). V lost 0 bases and J lost 2, with 14 bases in between. The CDR3 is 16 residues long. Germline CDR1 LGHDT, CDR2 YNNKEL (reference sequence).